The sequence of this T cell receptor (beta chain) was determined in a study of blood T cells in healthy people across ages. A sample-barcoded 5' primer and a J-beta primer mix were used in a second PCR of roughly 6 to 11 cycles. One entry per CDR3 protein results from TCRdb running MiXCR on the 5' RACE reads. This sample has around 870,000 distinct CDR3 sequences, with around 26% found just once. This clonotype was recorded at least ten times. CDR3 length: 12 amino acids. The germline V gene encodes CDR1 MNHEY and CDR2 SVGEGT. The V end lost 7 bases, the J end lost 7 bases, and 11 bases lay between the germline ends.

The sequenced material came from blood. The rearrangement joins TRBV6-2 or TRBV6-3 to TRBJ2-1; no clear D. The clonotype was recovered from a woman of 80 years or more in good health. CDR3 sequence (DNA): TGTGCCAGCAATATGGGTGGGAATGAGCAGTTCTTC. This translates into CASNMGGNEQFF.